This T cell receptor beta chain stems from a study of cytomegalovirus exposure and HLA in healthy donors (dated by TCRdb to about 2017). About the full investigation: According to an earlier analysis of a few hundred of the donors, some 180 million T cells yielded 95 million to 140 million unique TCR beta sequences and around 280 Gb of sequence data. An early release covering roughly 600 HLA-typed donors comprised around 300 gigabases of sequencing data and tens of millions of unique TCR sequences. Among the roughly 380 genotyped donors, approximately 76% belonged to the genetic ancestry cluster associated with self-reported Caucasian donors. The aim of the study was to test whether cataloging public T cell receptors could identify signatures of past pathogen exposure. The study profiled the T cell repertoires of 550 to 700 subjects by immunosequencing and related them to cytomegalovirus serostatus. In addition to the first cohort of roughly 670 subjects, a separate validation cohort of about 120 different subjects was used. High-throughput TCR immunosequencing, statistical association of individual TCRs with disease status, and machine learning were combined to predict cytomegalovirus infection status. A later analysis re-examined previously published TCR beta repertoires from more than 550 donors and added high-resolution HLA genotyping to investigate patterns of TCR occurrence. In the later analysis, no new phenotypic data were used to find candidate immune exposures; instead, reliance was placed on TCR beta sequences and their occurrence across donors. An earlier analysis of approximately 500 of the donors applied high-throughput TCR beta sequencing to assess whether each TCR beta V gene segment acted as functional or pseudogenic. Donor age, sex, ethnicity and CMV serostatus were compiled together with the repertoire data. A later genetic analysis used genome-wide SNP genotypes for about 60% of the 666 donors, treating that subset as a discovery cohort. Every repertoire in the discovery cohort had been generated on one and the same sequencing platform. Both class I and class II loci were covered by HLA typing, at four-digit resolution. Typing coverage differed by locus: A, B, C, DRB1 and DQB1 were typed in roughly 620-640 donors, DQA1 in roughly 510, DPA1 in over 600, and DPB1 in 472. Roughly five DR-DQ haplotypes were treated as single units for association and clustering because of strong linkage in the cohort. Among almost 400 genotyped donors of the cohort, an average of about 240,000 unique TCR beta nucleotide sequences were sequenced per donor, roughly 20% of them non-productive. Broader findings and caveats from the paper: Sequencing depth was assumed to be roughly uniform across donors in the presence/absence analyses, though that assumption may not hold. When HLA alleles, especially DR and DQ, strongly co-occurred, TCR associations were difficult to assign to individual alleles. In a later analysis, TCR association rates were found to vary across HLA loci, with the most associated TCRs seen for DRB1 alleles and the fewest for HLA-C alleles. A further reported finding was that TCR beta sequences accurately predicted the HLA-A and HLA-B alleles for most subjects in the first cohort. The study gave a list of roughly 150 TCR beta chains associated with cytomegalovirus. For the cohort, immune exposure information was limited to CMV serostatus. Because the 87-base-pair reads could not distinguish some IMGT-functional V segments, including TRBV6-2 and TRBV6-3, those segments were excluded. This cohort had only TCR beta chains sequenced, and the lack of alpha or paired-chain data limited which features could be detected. Cytomegalovirus status was reported to be diagnosed by the classifier with high specificity and sensitivity in both the original and validation cohorts. Linkage disequilibrium might explain the correlated functional status among segregating V segments, but an unknown experimental factor could not be excluded. A later analysis reported that several top co-occurrence clusters appeared linked to parvovirus B19, influenza, CMV and Epstein-Barr virus. An association between a missense DCLRE1C variant and V-gene and J-gene trimming of TCR beta chains was found in a later genetic analysis and replicated in an independent cohort. Because counts were too low, around 18 rarely observed V segments, including chromosome 9 orphons, were left out of the earlier analysis of a few hundred of the donors. Because some donors lacked HLA typing at each locus, the association tests relied only on the typed subset. In a later genetic analysis, fewer N-insertions in productive TCRs were reported among donors in an Asian-associated ancestry cluster than the roughly 710-donor mean. In an earlier analysis of a few hundred of the donors, most TCR beta V segments were observed in productive rearrangements about 87% or about 30% of the time, broadly matching IMGT annotations. A later analysis found that most CMV-associated TCR beta chains appeared HLA-restricted, with HLA associations seemingly driven largely by CMV exposure. In a later analysis, over 15,000 TCR beta sequences were associated with specific HLA alleles at a false discovery rate of 0.05. A later analysis found that HLA-associated TCR beta chains were more clonally expanded and had lower generation probabilities than equally common non-associated chains. Most TCR sequences were seen in very few donors, while some public TCRs were found in many individuals. A cluster of highly shared sequence variants was judged likely to represent a technical artifact of the sequencing pipeline. A few of the identified cytomegalovirus-associated TCR beta chains were confirmed in vitro to be specific for cytomegalovirus antigens. The authors suggested that the approach could potentially be generalized to other disease states and immunological phenotypes.

From a lookup of the germline V gene, CDR1 and CDR2 are SGHRS and YFSETQ. V is cut by 2 bases and J by 5 bases, and the space between the germline ends is 10 bases. Spanning cysteine to phenylalanine, the CDR3 consists of 13 amino acids. Left in the record is the CDR3 DNA by itself, 39 bases read in frame from the first base. Library method: the immunoSEQ multiplex PCR assay. The multiplex PCR relied on a mix of 60 forward primers for TCR Vbeta segments and 13 reverse primers for TCR Jbeta segments. The CDR3 region of rearranged TCR beta genes was amplified from genomic DNA by a multiplex PCR assay. The Illumina HiSeq System was used to sequence the amplified TCR beta libraries as 87-base-pair reads. The original pipeline was this. In a later analysis, approximately 74 million unique TCR beta chains were counted across the 500 to 850 repertoires, and about 9.9 million of these chains were shared by at least two donors. Raw reads were error-corrected and collapsed into unique sequences with a nearest-neighbor algorithm that merged closely related sequences to remove PCR and sequencing errors. V, D and J gene segments were assigned by aligning CDR3 sequences to IMGT reference sequences. For a sequence to be retained, a match of at least six nucleotides to both a V gene segment and a J gene segment was required. Rearrangements were classified as productive when the CDR3 lacked stop codons and remained in frame with V and J, and all other rearrangements were classified as non-productive. CDR3 was defined by IMGT convention, running from the second conserved V-encoded cysteine to the conserved J-encoded phenylalanine. The earlier analysis of fewer than 750 of the donors excluded sequences that lacked an unambiguous match to a single V gene segment. In an earlier analysis of approximately 590 of the donors, V segments were called functional above 56.7% productive rearrangements and were called segregating when the between-donor standard deviation exceeded 5%. A statistical classification framework was built for diagnosing cytomegalovirus status from the catalog of TCR beta chain sequences. In a later analysis, V and J genes were assigned by comparing TCR nucleotide sequences against IMGT/GENE-DB human TR gene sequences. Using the TCRdist pipeline, a later analysis assigned CDR3 sequences along with most-parsimonious VDJ recombination scenarios. In a later analysis, each TCR beta chain was defined by its CDR3 amino acid sequence together with its V-gene family, and reads lacking a unique V-gene family were excluded. As a way to deal with suspected cross-contamination and a sequencing artifact, a later analysis dropped 450 to 700 nucleotide sequences that were highly shared and had low generation probability. In a later analysis, a clonal expansion index for each public chain was calculated from normalized within-repertoire ranks of inferred template counts. A later analysis computed generation probabilities with a VDJ recombination model fitted to out-of-frame rearrangements, and checked the results against IGoR. In a later analysis, TCR-TCR, TCR-HLA and TCR-CMV co-occurrence was scored with hypergeometric tests, and a repertoire-size bias correction was applied to TCR pairs. False discovery rates were estimated in a later analysis by permuting HLA or CMV assignments 20 times. In a later analysis, co-occurring TCRs were grouped using DBSCAN, with TCRdist sequence similarity added in when clustering inside HLA-allele-positive subsets. Repertoires with fewer than 30,000 or more than 120,000 public chains, plus five repertoires with anomalous nucleotide sharing, were excluded from co-occurrence clustering. Imported from immuneACCESS, the table was reduced by TCRdb to in-frame sequences with V and J called. These copies leave out some clones; in studies compared against another copy, an unresolved V gene accounts for under half, and the cause of the remainder is not known. The DNA gave D and trimming, while V, J and clone size come from that table. The sample table lists 150,000 or so clones, around 78% of them with a count of one. Clones ranked in the top ten supply 1.6% of the sample.

The cohort comprised 710 or so healthy bone marrow donors. At the time of sampling, all cohort members were nominally healthy, though unrecorded immune exposures were likely present. The donor was CMV seronegative and belonged to the group of around 400 seronegative cohort members. A peripheral blood sample was collected from each donor, and TCR beta sequencing was performed on peripheral blood mononuclear cells. The Qiagen DNeasy Blood Extraction Kit was used to extract genomic DNA from the blood cell samples. As concerns this clone: Its recognized antigen is unknown. No quality values exist for individual bases; no much larger clone is one base distant.

Specimen: PBMCs. This sequence originates from a woman aged 18-35 years in good health and CMV-seronegative. The chain was built from TRBV5-1 and TRBJ2-5; the D gene is perhaps TRBD1, from 5 matching bases. CDR3 protein: CASSFQGGETQYF. The DNA reads as follows: TGCGCCAGCAGCTTCCAGGGTGGTGAGACCCAGTACTTC.